This T cell receptor beta chain appears in the sequencing data of a study of shared clonotypes between healthy human individuals. The study's findings and limits: Naive subsets generally had larger estimated richness than memory subsets.

As to this clone: As yet, its antigen is unknown.

Investigators spread the genomic DNA of each subset evenly over several immunoSEQ plates. Libraries were prepared by immunoSEQ multiplex PCR; TCRdb keeps only in-frame clonotypes and omits some of them. This sample has roughly 2.1 million clones; approximately 94% occur once, and the top ten carry under 2%. Unmatched junction bases numbered 20, after V lost 2 bases and J lost 12 bases. From germline, CDR1 is ENHRY and CDR2 SYGVKD. The CDR3 is 18 residues long. As defined, naive CD8 cells were CD45RO-negative and positively selected for CCR7, with terminally differentiated effector memory CD45RA+ cells excluded.

This receptor was identified in a man between 18 and 35 years old in good health. Some clones in this sample may be carry-over from other donors' samples. The sequenced sample consisted of naive CD8+ T cells from PBMCs. The rearrangement joins TRBV10-3 to TRBJ2-1; 9 bases line up with TRBD2. The CDR3 region has the DNA TGTGCCATCAGTGAGAGGGTTCAAGTATCTAGCGGGACGTGGGTGCAGTTCTTC. It yields the protein CAISERVQVSSGTWVQFF.